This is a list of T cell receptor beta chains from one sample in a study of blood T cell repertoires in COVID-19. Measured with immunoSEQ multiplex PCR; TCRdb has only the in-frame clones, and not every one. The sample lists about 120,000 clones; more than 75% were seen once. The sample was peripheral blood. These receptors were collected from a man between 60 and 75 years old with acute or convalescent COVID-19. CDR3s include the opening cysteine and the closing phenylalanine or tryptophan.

CDR3 protein: CASSLGQRNTEAFF
J gene: TRBJ1-1
V gene: TRBV5-5

CDR3 protein: CASSPSGRGLAKNIQYF
J gene: TRBJ2-4
V gene: TRBV19

CDR3 protein: CASRGAGGGKNIQYF
J gene: TRBJ2-4
V gene: TRBV27

CDR3 protein: CATSGGKSSTDTQYF
J gene: TRBJ2-3
V gene: TRBV19

CDR3 protein: CASSVSSSSYEQYF
J gene: TRBJ2-7
V gene: TRBV9

CDR3 protein: CASTQGSGNTIYF
J gene: TRBJ1-3
V gene: TRBV5-1

CDR3 protein: CASSQGGPSKQVLNTEAFF
J gene: TRBJ1-1
V gene: TRBV3-1/TRBV3-2

CDR3 protein: CATIQGNGANVLTF
J gene: TRBJ2-6
V gene: TRBV28

CDR3 protein: CASSRPWDRSYEQYF
J gene: TRBJ2-7
V gene: TRBV7-8

CDR3 protein: CASSLDRGRGNTIYF
J gene: TRBJ1-3
V gene: TRBV27

CDR3 protein: CSVGGGTYEQFF
J gene: TRBJ2-1
V gene: TRBV29-1